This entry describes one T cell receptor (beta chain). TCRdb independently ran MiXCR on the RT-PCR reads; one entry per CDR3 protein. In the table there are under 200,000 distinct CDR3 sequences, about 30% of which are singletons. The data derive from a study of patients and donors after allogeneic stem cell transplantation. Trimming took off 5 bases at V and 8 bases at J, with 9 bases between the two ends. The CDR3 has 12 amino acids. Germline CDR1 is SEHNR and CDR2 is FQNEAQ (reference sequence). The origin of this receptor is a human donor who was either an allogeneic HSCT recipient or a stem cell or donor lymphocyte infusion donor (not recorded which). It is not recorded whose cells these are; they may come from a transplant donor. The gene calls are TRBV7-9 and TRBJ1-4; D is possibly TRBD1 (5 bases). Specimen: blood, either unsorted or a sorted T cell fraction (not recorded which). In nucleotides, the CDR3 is TGTGCCAGCAGCCCAGACAGCGAAAAACTGTTTTTT. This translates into CASSPDSEKLFF. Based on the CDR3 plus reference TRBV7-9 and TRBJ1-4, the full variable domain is DTGVSQNPRHKITKRGQNVTFRCDPISEHNRLYWYRQTLGQGPEFLTYFQNEAQLEKSRLLSDRFSAERPKGSFSTLEIQRTEQGDSAMYLCASSPDSEKLFFGSGTQLSVL.